Below, one TCR beta chain is given with its context. This record belongs to a study of shared clonotypes between healthy human individuals. V dropped 2 bases and J dropped 4 bases, with 8 bases sitting between them. This CDR3 contains 13 residues. Germline V gene sequence: CDR1 MNHEY, CDR2 SVGAGI. Produced via immunoSEQ multiplex PCR; TCRdb's table is partial and in-frame only. The table has approximately 500,000 clones, roughly 85% seen once; the top ten hold 12%. This rearrangement joins TRBV6-5 to TRBJ1-1; a weak D match, TRBD1 (6 bases). The sequence was obtained from a woman aged 40 to 55 in good health. Some clones in this sample may be carry-over from other donors' samples. The sequencing sample was made of PBMCs. CDR3 amino acids: CASSYGGRTEAFF. The CDR3 nucleotides read TGTGCCAGCAGTTACGGGGGGCGCACTGAAGCTTTCTTT.